This entry concerns a single TCR beta chain. Its matching antigen is unknown. The junction shows a germline mismatch at one end, possibly a read error. The source of the sample is a study of T cells in Graves' hyperthyroidism and ophthalmopathy. Findings of the study overall: Blood also contained most expanded thyroid clonotypes above 0.001.

Diagnosis rested on symptoms, serum thyroxine and TRAb, thyroid ultrasound, and orbital computed tomography. Amplification of TCR beta CDR3 regions used RNA as the template. First-round RT-PCR of the TCR CDR3 relied on the HTBI primer set. TCRdb called the multiplex PCR reads again in MiXCR, with one record for every CDR3 protein. The sample consists of roughly 580,000 distinct CDR3 sequences, roughly 50% of them appearing once. The CDR3 contains 14 residues. Germline loops: CDR1 SGHVS, CDR2 FQNEAQ. The sequenced material came from peripheral blood or thyroid tissue (not recorded which). This sequence originates from a woman aged 18-29 years with Graves' hyperthyroidism. The chain couples TRBV7-8 to TRBJ1-5; a possible D gene is TRBD1 (6 bases). The CDR3 sequence is CASSSGHADQPQHF. Written as DNA, the CDR3 is TGCGCCAGCAGCTCGGGACACGCTGATCAGCCCCAGCATTTT.